A selection of T cell receptor beta chains follows, all from one sample in a study of Graves' ophthalmopathy and Graves' hyperthyroidism. MiXCR was run by TCRdb on the multiplex PCR reads, yielding one entry per CDR3 protein. The repertoire consists of 600,000 to 950,000 distinct CDR3 sequences, with roughly two fifths occurring once and the leading ten covering 40% to 55%. Sequencing was carried out using peripheral blood. The source of these receptors is an adult man with Graves' ophthalmopathy. Each CDR3 is given without its conserved first and last residue.

V gene: TRBV7-6
CDR3 protein: ASRLEQGLETQY

V gene: TRBV2
CDR3 protein: VSSANPGVSLGQY

V gene: TRBV5-4
CDR3 protein: ASSYSGSFYEQY

V gene: TRBV29-1
CDR3 protein: SGPRGETQY

V gene: TRBV2
CDR3 protein: ASSLGLFSRGYT

V gene: TRBV10-3
CDR3 protein: AIRDGTEYETQY

V gene: TRBV19
CDR3 protein: ASGGQGAGTEAF

V gene: TRBV7-9
CDR3 protein: ASSLRQGTGFTGELF

V gene: TRBV7-9
CDR3 protein: ASSYRMATNEKLF

V gene: TRBV20-1
CDR3 protein: SARDPRNTGELF